The clone carrying this TCR beta chain was seen ten or more times. The antigen is not known. The data were obtained in a study of T cells in Graves' hyperthyroidism and ophthalmopathy. Study-level information: Once the initial diagnosis was made, peripheral blood was obtained before any treatment.

RNA transcripts provided the source from which TCR beta CDR3 regions were amplified. A first-round RT-PCR of the TCR CDR3 used the HTBI primer set. TCRdb re-called the multiplex PCR reads with MiXCR, one entry per CDR3 protein. The data hold a few hundred thousand distinct CDR3 sequences, with around 14% observed a single time. General observations from the study: Ophthalmopathy, as predicted by the model, came a median roughly 6.5 months after the prediction. Most thyroid clonotypes expanded above 0.001 were also detected in blood.

Trimming removed 3 bases from V and 1 base from J, with 9 bases in between. The germline V gene has CDR1 DFQATT and CDR2 SNEGSKA (reference sequence). The CDR3 runs 13 residues. The sequence was collected from a young woman with Graves' hyperthyroidism. The chain links TRBV20-1 to TRBJ2-5; D uncertain. Sequencing used blood. The chain's CDR3 is CSASPSGQETQYF. The CDR3 nucleotides read TGCAGTGCTAGTCCCTCGGGCCAAGAGACCCAGTACTTC.